The rows below give T cell receptor beta chains drawn from one sample of a study of cytomegalovirus exposure and HLA in healthy donors. The repertoire was sequenced with immunoSEQ multiplex PCR; TCRdb's copy has only in-frame clones and lacks some. The sample lists about 260,000 clones, 70% to 90% occurring once. Source material: PBMCs. Source of these receptors: a woman aged 35 to 49 in good health and CMV-seropositive. Both conserved end residues are part of each CDR3. A D gene is named only where the DNA matches it firmly. Expanded clones get a size class; other rows say once, few or many, or leave the size out.

clone_size j_call d_call v_call cdr3_nt cdr3_aa
- TRBJ1-5 - TRBV19 TGTGCCAGTAGTATAGACTACAATCAGCCCCAGCATTTT CASSIDYNQPQHF
- TRBJ2-5 TRBD2 TRBV28 TGTGCCAGCAGTTTAGCTAGCGGGATCCAAGAGACCCAGTACTTC CASSLASGIQETQYF
- TRBJ2-1 - TRBV28 TGTGCCAGCATCTCGGGGCACGGGACTCTCCGCAATGAGCAGTTCTTC CASISGHGTLRNEQFF
- TRBJ2-1 TRBD1 TRBV4-3 TGCGCCAGCAGCCAAGATTCAGGGGGCAATGAGCAGTTCTTC CASSQDSGGNEQFF
- TRBJ1-1 - TRBV29-1 TGCAGCGTTGAAGATCTCGCCCGCGGGAGCACTGAAGCTTTCTTT CSVEDLARGSTEAFF
- TRBJ1-2 - TRBV11-2 TGTGCCAGCAGCTTACTCCGAGACTACACCTTC CASSLLRDYTF
- TRBJ2-5 TRBD2 TRBV9 TGTGCCAGCAGCGTGGGACTAGCGGGAGAGGAGACCCAGTACTTC CASSVGLAGEETQYF
- TRBJ2-7 - TRBV4-3 TGCGCCAGCAGCCAAGATACCTACGAGCAGTACTTC CASSQDTYEQYF
- TRBJ1-5 - TRBV21-1 TGTGCCAGCAGCAAACCTGGGACAGCTTCTAACCAGCCCCAGCATTTT CASSKPGTASNQPQHF
- TRBJ2-1 - TRBV5-1 TGCGCCAGCAGCTTCGGACTATCTGAGCAGTTCTTC CASSFGLSEQFF
- TRBJ2-7 - TRBV28 TGTGCCAGCAGTTTCAGGGCGGAGCTACCCTACGAGCAGTACTTC CASSFRAELPYEQYF
- TRBJ1-2 - TRBV23-1 TGCGCCAGCACCCAGCGGGGGGCGCAAAATGGCTACACCTTC CASTQRGAQNGYTF
- TRBJ2-7 TRBD2 TRBV28 TGTGCCAGCAGTCAACTAGCGGGAAGCTCCTACGAGCAGTACTTC CASSQLAGSSYEQYF
- TRBJ2-3 TRBD2 TRBV30 TGTGCCTGGGGGGGGGCTAGCGGGAGGAACACAGATACGCAGTATTTT CAWGGASGRNTDTQYF
once TRBJ2-7 TRBD1 TRBV25-1 TGTGCCAGCAGGGGGACAGGGGCTTGGGAGCAGTACTTC CASRGTGAWEQYF
- TRBJ2-7 - TRBV7-2 TGTGCCAGCAGCCCGTCCTACGAGCAGTACTTC CASSPSYEQYF
- TRBJ2-7 TRBD2 TRBV27 TGTGCCAGCAGTTTAAGGGGGCTAGCGGGAGCTGAGCAGTACTTC CASSLRGLAGAEQYF
- TRBJ1-5 - TRBV28 TGTGCCAGCAATACCGCTCCAGGGAATCAGCCCCAGCATTTT CASNTAPGNQPQHF
- TRBJ2-5 TRBD2 TRBV7-6 TGTGCCAGCAGCACCAATAGCGGGAAGGCAGAGACCCAGTACTTC CASSTNSGKAETQYF
- TRBJ1-1 TRBD1 TRBV6-1 TGTGCCAGCAGTGAATCTGGGACAGGGTTTGAAGCTTTCTTT CASSESGTGFEAFF
- TRBJ2-5 - TRBV4-3 TGCGCCAGCAGCCAAGAAACTGGGACACAAGAGACCCAGTACTTC CASSQETGTQETQYF
- TRBJ2-1 - TRBV30 TGTGCCTGGCAATCGGGGGTTGGAGGGGATGAGCAGTTCTTC CAWQSGVGGDEQFF
once TRBJ1-6 - TRBV6-5 TGTGCCAGCAGCACTACAGCGGGCGGTTCACCCCTCCACTTT CASSTTAGGSPLHF
- TRBJ1-1 - TRBV7-8 TGTGCCAGCAGCTTAGGTGGACAGCCCACTGAAGCTTTCTTT CASSLGGQPTEAFF
few TRBJ2-1 - TRBV30 TGTGCCTGGAGTGCAGGGCTCGAGCAGTTCTTC CAWSAGLEQFF
- TRBJ2-7 TRBD1 TRBV5-1 TGCGCCAGCAAACCGGGACAGGGGAAGGGCGAGCAGTACTTC CASKPGQGKGEQYF
- TRBJ2-7 TRBD1 TRBV28 TGTGCCAGCAGTTTTTCGGGACAGGGGACCTACGAGCAGTACTTC CASSFSGQGTYEQYF
- TRBJ2-7 - TRBV25-1 TGTGCCAGCACCCGGCCAGGGGCCTCCTACGAGCAGTACTTC CASTRPGASYEQYF
few TRBJ2-7 TRBD1 TRBV28 TGTGCCAGCAGCCCCGGGACAGAGCCTTGGGAGCAGTACTTC CASSPGTEPWEQYF
few TRBJ1-2 - TRBV5-4 TGTGCCAGCACCCTGGCGGGACCCTCAGGGTACTATGGCTACACCTTC CASTLAGPSGYYGYTF
- TRBJ1-5 - TRBV5-6 TGTGCCAGCAGAATAGGAGGGAGCAATCAGCCCCAGCATTTT CASRIGGSNQPQHF
- TRBJ2-7 TRBD1 TRBV6-5 TGTGCCAGCAGTTACTCCGGGACAGGGACCTACGAGCAGTACTTC CASSYSGTGTYEQYF
- TRBJ1-2 - TRBV28 TGTGCCAGCAGTTTAACGGGAACTTATGGCTACACCTTC CASSLTGTYGYTF
- TRBJ1-5 - TRBV28 TGTGCCAGCAGCGCGATGGGGAGCGGGGGAGGCAATCAGCCCCAGCATTTT CASSAMGSGGGNQPQHF
- TRBJ2-1 TRBD2 TRBV4-2 TGTGCCAGCAGCCAGGCCCCCGCTAGCGGGAATGGGCAGTTCTTC CASSQAPASGNGQFF
- TRBJ2-7 TRBD2 TRBV7-2 TGTGCCAGCAGCTCGACTAGCGGGAGCACCTACGAGCAGTACTTC CASSSTSGSTYEQYF
- TRBJ1-1 - TRBV6-6 TGTGCCAGCAGTTACTCGGGGAGCGGCACTGAAGCTTTCTTT CASSYSGSGTEAFF
- TRBJ2-1 - TRBV4-2 TGTGCCAGCAGCCCCATGTCCCAAAATGAGCAGTTCTTC CASSPMSQNEQFF
- TRBJ1-5 - TRBV5-6 TGTGCCAGCAGCCGGACATCTAATCAGCCCCAGCATTTT CASSRTSNQPQHF
- TRBJ2-3 - TRBV6-1 TGTGCCAGCACCCGAGGAGGAGATACGCAGTATTTT CASTRGGDTQYF
- TRBJ2-1 TRBD2 TRBV30 TGTGCCTGGGCGGGGGTCCTCGGCAATGAGCAGTTCTTC CAWAGVLGNEQFF